This TCR beta chain is from a study of beta chain features in type 1 diabetes. Findings of the study overall: A closer apparent resemblance between naive, central memory and Treg TCRB repertoires was seen in patients than in healthy donors. TCRB CDR3s were moderately but significantly shorter in Type 1 diabetes patients in all four CD4+ subsets. Diminished insertions and augmented deletions at VDJ junctions characterized type 1 diabetes patients. No resolution was reached here on whether HLA type influences TCRB rearrangement. Sequencing the cDNA could make cells with high TCR expression show up more than they should.

In this sample, this clone turned up a few times. The target antigen is unknown. The CDR3 totals 18 residues. The germline V gene encodes CDR1 MNHEY and CDR2 SMNVEV (reference sequence). With 4 bases clipped from V and 0 bases from J, the junction kept 7 bases outside the gene matches. What was sequenced were expressed TCRB transcripts, since all of the isolated RNA had been reverse transcribed. Produced via immunoSEQ multiplex PCR; TCRdb's table is partial and in-frame only. The data contain 300,000 or so clones, approximately 13% of them singletons. This TCR was recovered from a woman younger than 30 with type 1 diabetes. This sequence joins TRBV27 and TRBJ2-6, with TRBD1 matching over 9 bases. Sequenced: naive CD4+ T cells from blood. The CDR3 nucleotides are TGTGCCAGCAGTTCATATGGACAGGGGCTCTCTGGGGCCAACGTCCTGACTTTC. It translates to CASSSYGQGLSGANVLTF.